These 28 T cell receptor beta chains share one sample of origin, sequenced in a study of cytomegalovirus exposure and HLA in healthy donors. PCR amplification relied on 60 Vbeta primers (plus 13 Jbeta primers). Method: immunoSEQ multiplex PCR; TCRdb's copy keeps in-frame clones and lacks some. The listing contains some 150,000 clones. Sequences were obtained from PBMCs. These receptors all come from a woman between 18 and 30 years old in good health and CMV-seronegative.

The rearrangement joins TRBV4-2 to TRBJ1-3, with 8 bases aligning to TRBD1. Germline trimming cut 0 bases from V and 2 bases from J; bases unmatched to any gene: 3. The CDR3 contains 16 residues. Germline assignment: CDR1 LGHNA and CDR2 YNFKEQ. CDR3 protein: CASSQDTGGAGNTIYF. For the CDR3, the DNA is TGTGCCAGCAGCCAAGACACAGGGGGTGCTGGAAACACCATATATTTT.

CDR3 DNA sequence: TGCGCCAGCAGCCCGGGGAGGGACAGGTATGGGGATGAGCAGTTCTTC. Its translation is CASSPGRDRYGDEQFF. This chain connects TRBV5-1 to TRBJ2-1, with D possibly matching TRBD1 (8 bases). The germline V gene encodes CDR1 SGHRS and CDR2 YFSETQ. The length of the CDR3 is 16 residues. Trimming stripped 4 bases from V and 8 bases from J, with 22 bases between.

This sequence joins TRBV4-3 and TRBJ2-3; a possible D gene is TRBD2 (6 bases). V lost 2 bases and J lost 2, with 17 bases in between. This CDR3 comprises 17 residues. The germline CDR1 and CDR2 sequences are LGHNA and YSLEER. The CDR3 DNA sequence: TGCGCCAGCAGCCAAAATGCTGTAGCGGAATACACAGATACGCAGTATTTT. Its protein is CASSQNAVAEYTDTQYF.

The V gene is TRBV5-4, the J gene TRBJ2-7, with 7 nucleotides matching TRBD2. This CDR3 contains 15 residues. V gave up 5 bases and J gave up 2 bases; unmatched junction bases: 10. Germline CDR1 SGHNT, CDR2 YYREEE (reference sequence). The CDR3 sequence is CASREQTGTTYEQYF. CDR3 DNA: TGTGCCAGCAGGGAGCAAACCGGGACTACCTACGAGCAGTACTTC.

The rearrangement joins TRBV11-3 to TRBJ1-2, with TRBD1 identical over 8 bases. Germline-derived CDR1 and CDR2 are SGHNT and YENEEA. V shed 5 bases and J 8 bases; nucleotides not matched to a gene: 7. The CDR3 totals 13 residues. CDR3 nucleotides: TGTGCCAGCAGCCCTCGGACAGGGAGCGGCTACACCTTC. It codes for CASSPRTGSGYTF.

V usage is TRBV28 and J usage is TRBJ2-6; D unresolved. Trimming stripped 7 bases from V and 2 bases from J, with 15 bases between. CDR1 and CDR2 from the germline V gene are MDHEN and SYDVKM. The CDR3 is made up of 16 amino acids. Here the CDR3 DNA reads TGTGCCAGCATGCGCCCAAGATCCGCTGGGGCCAACGTCCTGACTTTC. It encodes CASMRPRSAGANVLTF.

This chain uses TRBV30 with TRBJ2-3; 8 bases agree with TRBD2. V lost 0 bases to trimming and J lost 5 bases; unmatched junction nucleotides: 7. CDR3 length: 15 residues. Germline CDR1 is GTSNPN and CDR2 is SVGIG (reference sequence). CDR3 in DNA: TGTGCCTGGAGTGTCGGCGGGAGGAGCCAAGATACGCAGTATTTT. Translating gives CAWSVGGRSQDTQYF.

CDR3 nucleotides: TGCGCCAGCAGCGGAAGGCAGGGGATCTACAATGAGCAGTTCTTC. Translating it yields CASSGRQGIYNEQFF. This chain uses TRBV5-1 with TRBJ2-1; a possible D gene is TRBD1 (6 bases). Germline V gene data show CDR1 as SGHRS and CDR2 as YFSETQ. The length of the CDR3 is 15 residues. V lost 4 bases to trimming and J lost 3 bases, with 14 bases between them.

V gene TRBV27 combines with J gene TRBJ2-5, with 9 bases lining up with TRBD2. V lost 4 bases and J lost 5; bases outside the gene matches: 14. The length of the CDR3 is 17 residues. The germline V gene has CDR1 MNHEY and CDR2 SMNVEV (reference sequence). The chain's CDR3 is CASSSPPEAGGPETQYF. CDR3 nucleotides: TGTGCCAGCAGTTCCCCACCAGAAGCGGGAGGCCCGGAGACCCAGTACTTC.

The rearrangement uses TRBV2 and TRBJ2-5; 13 bases map to TRBD2. The V gene end was trimmed by 3 bases and the J gene end by 5 bases; junction bases not matched to a gene: 3. The CDR3 extends over 15 amino acids. Germline V gives CDR1 SNHLY, CDR2 FYNNEI. DNA of the CDR3: TGTGCCAGCAGTGAGGGGACTAGCGGGGCGGAGACCCAGTACTTC. It encodes CASSEGTSGAETQYF.

This chain links TRBV19 with TRBJ2-3, with D perhaps TRBD2 (5 bases). The germline V and J ends were trimmed by 2 bases and 7 bases, with 16 bases remaining between them. This CDR3 is built from 15 residues. Germline loops: CDR1 LNHDA, CDR2 SQIVND (reference sequence). CDR3 in amino acids: CASSIPTQTGNTQYF. In DNA form, the CDR3 reads TGTGCCAGTAGTATACCCACACAAACCGGGAATACGCAGTATTTT.

V is TRBV5-1 and J is TRBJ1-5; D is undetermined. V shed 0 bases and J shed 5 bases, with 6 bases lying between them. The CDR3 is 13 amino acids. In germline, CDR1 is SGHRS, CDR2 YFSETQ. CDR3 protein: CASSLGDYQPQHF. CDR3 nucleotide sequence: TGCGCCAGCAGCTTGGGCGATTATCAGCCCCAGCATTTT.

This sequence joins TRBV4-2 and TRBJ2-3; 14 bases align to TRBD2. The germline V gene has CDR1 LGHNA and CDR2 YNFKEQ. The CDR3 is 20 amino acids. The ends lost 1 base at V and 4 bases at J; junction bases unmatched: 13. CDR3 protein: CASSQAGSGTSGSGSDTQYF. The CDR3 DNA is TGTGCCAGCAGCCAAGCCGGGTCCGGGACTAGCGGGAGCGGCTCAGATACGCAGTATTTT.

The chain has TRBV5-4 and TRBJ2-3; D may be TRBD2 (6 bases). This CDR3 is 16 amino acids long. Germline loops: CDR1 SGHNT, CDR2 YYREEE (reference sequence). Trimming cost V 5 bases and J 0 bases, with 16 bases left between them. The CDR3 sequence is CASSYGLPLSTDTQYF. The CDR3 DNA is TGTGCCAGCAGTTACGGACTACCCCTGAGCACAGATACGCAGTATTTT.

The CDR3 DNA sequence: TGTGCCAGCAGTCTCGGCCCCTATCTCGGGGAGCAGTTCTTC. It is translated as CASSLGPYLGEQFF. The chain employs TRBV7-3 and TRBJ2-1, with D hard to call. Looked up from germline, CDR1 is SGHTA and CDR2 is FQGTGA. The CDR3 length is 14 residues. V was clipped by 6 bases and J by 10 bases, with 19 bases between them.

The rearrangement uses TRBV4-3 and TRBJ1-1; TRBD1 matches at 7 bases. Germline loops: CDR1 LGHNA, CDR2 YSLEER. This CDR3 comprises 15 residues. The ends lost 4 bases at V and 4 bases at J; junction bases unmatched: 9. The CDR3 sequence is CASSLQHRGATEAFF. CDR3 nucleotides: TGCGCCAGCAGCCTCCAGCACAGGGGAGCCACTGAAGCTTTCTTT.

The chain uses TRBV7-9 and TRBJ1-2; TRBD1 is a possible D gene (5 bases). Trimming cost V 7 bases and J 6 bases, with 12 bases left between them. Germline CDR1 and CDR2: SEHNR and FQNEAQ (reference sequence). The CDR3 has 12 residues. CDR3 sequence (DNA): TGTGCCAGCACCCAAAGGGGCGATGGCTACACCTTC. This encodes CASTQRGDGYTF.

The chain carries TRBV4-2 and TRBJ1-1; weak D call: TRBD1 (6 bases). Per the germline V gene, CDR1 is LGHNA and CDR2 is YNFKEQ. CDR3 length equals 14 residues. The V gene lost 5 bases and the J gene lost 7 bases, with 17 bases spanning the gap. The CDR3 DNA reads as TGTGCCAGCAGCAGAGTAGGGGGTGTTAGTGAAGCTTTCTTT. This encodes CASSRVGGVSEAFF.

The V and J genes are TRBV28 and TRBJ1-2; D is possibly TRBD1 (5 bases). CDR1 and CDR2 from the germline V gene are MDHEN and SYDVKM. The V and J ends lost 6 bases and 2 bases respectively, with 10 bases between them. This CDR3 has 13 amino acids. The CDR3 region is CASRWGGNYGYTF. CDR3 nucleotide sequence: TGTGCCAGCAGATGGGGCGGAAACTATGGCTACACCTTC.

This chain links TRBV6-5 with TRBJ1-4; no clear D gene. Germline loops: CDR1 MNHEY, CDR2 SVGAGI. The CDR3 extends over 14 amino acids. Trimming took 0 bases from V and 7 from J, leaving 9 bases between them. The CDR3 DNA reads as TGTGCCAGCAGTTACTCGTGGGGAGGTGAAAAACTGTTTTTT. Translation gives CASSYSWGGEKLFF.

Here the CDR3 reads CASSLGANYNEQFF. The CDR3 nucleotides read TGCGCCAGCAGCTTGGGCGCAAACTACAATGAGCAGTTCTTC. This rearrangement joins TRBV5-1 to TRBJ2-1; no definite D call. The length of the CDR3 is 14 residues. CDR1 and CDR2 from the germline V gene are SGHRS and YFSETQ. V lost 0 bases, J lost 3 bases, and 7 bases lay in between.

The V gene is TRBV27, the J gene TRBJ2-1, with D uncertain. V lost 5 bases to trimming and J lost 3 bases, with 8 bases between them. This CDR3 has 13 residues. The germline V gene has CDR1 MNHEY and CDR2 SMNVEV (reference sequence). CDR3 in amino acids: CASSESRYNEQFF. In DNA, the CDR3 is TGTGCCAGCAGTGAAAGCCGCTACAATGAGCAGTTCTTC.

This chain connects TRBV6-5 to TRBJ1-2; D unclear. This CDR3 contains 13 residues. Between the trimmed V and J ends, which lost 7 bases and 2 bases, there was a span of 11 bases. In germline, CDR1 is MNHEY, CDR2 SVGAGI. CDR3 DNA: TGTGCCAGCATGGGAGGGTCGAACTATGGCTACACCTTC. It is translated as CASMGGSNYGYTF.

The chain combines TRBV5-6 with TRBJ2-2, with D possibly being TRBD1 (6 bases). This CDR3 is 16 amino acids long. V dropped 4 bases and J dropped 1 base, with 14 bases sitting between them. The germline V gene encodes CDR1 SGHDT and CDR2 YYEEEE. In nucleotides, the CDR3 is TGTGCCAGCAGCCATCCCGGGACACAGAACACCGGGGAGCTGTTTTTT. The encoded protein is CASSHPGTQNTGELFF.

V and J are TRBV5-6 and TRBJ2-7; D unclear. V lost 0 bases, J lost 1 base, and 8 bases lay in between. This CDR3 has 14 amino acids. Germline assignment: CDR1 SGHDT and CDR2 YYEEEE. The CDR3 nucleotides read TGTGCCAGCAGCTTGGCCCCGGAGTCCTACGAGCAGTACGTC. It encodes CASSLAPESYEQYV.

CDR3: CASSQVFPQLADQETQYF. Here the CDR3 DNA reads TGCGCCAGCAGCCAAGTCTTCCCGCAGTTAGCAGATCAAGAGACCCAGTACTTC. This chain uses TRBV4-1 with TRBJ2-5; D remains unclear. Trimming stripped 1 base from V and 2 bases from J, with 20 bases between. The CDR3 is made up of 18 amino acids. Germline CDR1 reads MGHRA; CDR2 reads YSYEKL.

CDR3 sequence: CASSAKWGLLRTSTDTQYF. CDR3 coding DNA: TGTGCCAGCAGTGCAAAATGGGGACTTTTGAGAACTAGCACAGATACGCAGTATTTT. V and J are TRBV6-1 and TRBJ2-3; D possibly corresponds to TRBD2 (6 bases). The CDR3 sequence is 19 residues long. V was shortened by 4 bases and J by 0 bases, with 23 bases between the two germline ends. Germline assignment: CDR1 MNHNS and CDR2 SASEGT.

V is TRBV27 and J is TRBJ2-2; 10 nucleotides align to TRBD2. Per the germline V gene, CDR1 is MNHEY and CDR2 is SMNVEV (reference sequence). The trim removed 0 bases at V and 6 bases at J, leaving 4 bases unmatched. This CDR3 contains 16 residues. Here the CDR3 reads CASSLSPSGSSGELFF. The CDR3 nucleotides are TGTGCCAGCAGTTTATCTCCTAGCGGGAGCTCCGGGGAGCTGTTTTTT.